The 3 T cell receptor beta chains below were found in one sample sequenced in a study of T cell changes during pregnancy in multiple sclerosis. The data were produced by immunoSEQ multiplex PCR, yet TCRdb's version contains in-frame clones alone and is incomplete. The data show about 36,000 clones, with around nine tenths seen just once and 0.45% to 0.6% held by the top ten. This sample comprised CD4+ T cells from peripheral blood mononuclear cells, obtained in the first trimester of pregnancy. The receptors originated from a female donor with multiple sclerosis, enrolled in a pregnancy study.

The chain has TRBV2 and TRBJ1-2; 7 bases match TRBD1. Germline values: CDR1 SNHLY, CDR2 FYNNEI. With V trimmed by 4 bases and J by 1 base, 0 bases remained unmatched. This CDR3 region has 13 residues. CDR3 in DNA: TGTGCCAGCAGTGGGGACAGTAACTATGGCTACACCTTC. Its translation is CASSGDSNYGYTF. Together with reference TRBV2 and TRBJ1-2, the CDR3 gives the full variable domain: EPEVTQTPSHQVTQMGQEVILRCVPISNHLYFYWYRQILGQKVEFLVSFYNNEISEKSEIFDDQFSVERPDGSNFTLKIRSTKLEDSAMYFCASSGDSNYGYTFGSGTRLTVV.

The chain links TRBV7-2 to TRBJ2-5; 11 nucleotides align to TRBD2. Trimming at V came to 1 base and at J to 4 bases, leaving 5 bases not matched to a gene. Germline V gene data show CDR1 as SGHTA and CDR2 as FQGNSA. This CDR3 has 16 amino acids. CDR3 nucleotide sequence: TGTGCCAGCAGCTTAGGGTTAGCGGGGGGGTCAGAGACCCAGTACTTC. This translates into CASSLGLAGGSETQYF. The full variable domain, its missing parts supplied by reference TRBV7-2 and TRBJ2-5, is GAGVSQSPSNKVTEKGKDVELRCDPISGHTALYWYRQSLGQGLEFLIYFQGNSAPDKSGLPSDRFSAERTGGSVSTLTIQRTQQEDSAVYLCASSLGLAGGSETQYFGPGTRLLVL.

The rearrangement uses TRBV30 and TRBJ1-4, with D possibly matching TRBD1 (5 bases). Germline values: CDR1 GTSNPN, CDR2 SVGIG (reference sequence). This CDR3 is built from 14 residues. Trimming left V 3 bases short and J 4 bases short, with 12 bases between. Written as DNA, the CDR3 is TGTGCCTGGAGGCCCCGACAGATTAATGAAAAACTGTTTTTT. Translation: CAWRPRQINEKLFF. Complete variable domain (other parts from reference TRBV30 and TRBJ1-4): SQTIHQWPATLVQPVGSPLSLECTVEGTSNPNLYWYRQAAGRGLQLLFYSVGIGQISSEVPQNLSASRPQDRQFILSSKKLLLSDSGFYLCAWRPRQINEKLFFGSGTQLSVL.